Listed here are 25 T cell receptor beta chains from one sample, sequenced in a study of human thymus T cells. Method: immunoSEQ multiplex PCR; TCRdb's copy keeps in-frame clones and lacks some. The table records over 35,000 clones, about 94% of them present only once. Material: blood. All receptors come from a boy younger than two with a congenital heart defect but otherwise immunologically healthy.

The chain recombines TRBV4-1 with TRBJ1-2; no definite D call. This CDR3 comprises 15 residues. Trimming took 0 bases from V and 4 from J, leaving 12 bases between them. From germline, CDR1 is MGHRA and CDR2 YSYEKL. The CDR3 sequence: CASSQDIDSSYGYTF. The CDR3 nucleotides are TGCGCCAGCAGCCAAGATATCGACTCCAGCTATGGCTACACCTTC.

As DNA, the CDR3 is TGTGCCAGCAGCTTGGGTAGCGGGGCCTACGAGCAGTACTTC. Its translation is CASSLGSGAYEQYF. The V gene is TRBV5-4, the J gene TRBJ2-7, with 8 positions matching TRBD2. The CDR3 totals 14 residues. V was pared by 0 bases and J by 2 bases, with 1 base of the junction left unmatched. Germline CDR1 and CDR2: SGHNT and YYREEE (reference sequence).

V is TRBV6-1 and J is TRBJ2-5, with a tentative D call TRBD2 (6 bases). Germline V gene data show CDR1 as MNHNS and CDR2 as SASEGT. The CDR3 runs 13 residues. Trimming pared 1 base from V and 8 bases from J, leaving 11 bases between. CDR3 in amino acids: CASSEGRGLTQYF. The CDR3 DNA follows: TGTGCCAGCAGTGAAGGGCGGGGTCTTACCCAGTACTTC.

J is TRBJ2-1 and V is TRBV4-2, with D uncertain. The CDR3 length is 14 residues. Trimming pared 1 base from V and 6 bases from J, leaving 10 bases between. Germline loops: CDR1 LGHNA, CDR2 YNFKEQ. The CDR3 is CASSQVPIRNEQFF. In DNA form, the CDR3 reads TGTGCCAGCAGCCAAGTACCAATTCGCAATGAGCAGTTCTTC.

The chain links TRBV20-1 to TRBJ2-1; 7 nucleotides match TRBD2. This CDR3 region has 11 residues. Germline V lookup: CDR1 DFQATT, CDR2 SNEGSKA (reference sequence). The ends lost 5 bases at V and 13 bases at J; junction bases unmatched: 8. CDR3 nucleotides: TGCAGTGCTTGGGAGCGGGGCGAACAGTTCTTC. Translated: CSAWERGEQFF.

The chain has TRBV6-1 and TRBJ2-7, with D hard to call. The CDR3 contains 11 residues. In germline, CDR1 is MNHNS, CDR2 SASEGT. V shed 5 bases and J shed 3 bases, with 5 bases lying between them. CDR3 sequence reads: CASSYNYEQYF. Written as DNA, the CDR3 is TGTGCCAGCAGTTACAACTACGAGCAGTACTTC.

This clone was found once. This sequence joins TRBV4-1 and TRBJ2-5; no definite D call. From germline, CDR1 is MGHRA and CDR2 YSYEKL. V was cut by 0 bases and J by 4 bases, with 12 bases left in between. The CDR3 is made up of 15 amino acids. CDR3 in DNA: TGCGCCAGCAGCCAAGATGCCGCGGCTACAGAGACCCAGTACTTC. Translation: CASSQDAAATETQYF.

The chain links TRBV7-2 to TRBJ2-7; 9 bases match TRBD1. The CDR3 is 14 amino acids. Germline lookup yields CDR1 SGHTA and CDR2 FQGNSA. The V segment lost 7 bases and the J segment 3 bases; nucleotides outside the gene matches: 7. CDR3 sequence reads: CASTLTGGGYEQYF. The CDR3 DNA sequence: TGTGCCAGCACTTTGACAGGGGGTGGCTACGAGCAGTACTTC.

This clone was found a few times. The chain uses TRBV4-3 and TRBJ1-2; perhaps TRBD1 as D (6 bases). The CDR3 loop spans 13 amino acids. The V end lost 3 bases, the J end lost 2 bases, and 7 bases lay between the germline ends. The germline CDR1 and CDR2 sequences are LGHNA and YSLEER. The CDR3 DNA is TGCGCCAGCAGCCATGACAGGAACTATGGCTACACCTTC. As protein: CASSHDRNYGYTF.

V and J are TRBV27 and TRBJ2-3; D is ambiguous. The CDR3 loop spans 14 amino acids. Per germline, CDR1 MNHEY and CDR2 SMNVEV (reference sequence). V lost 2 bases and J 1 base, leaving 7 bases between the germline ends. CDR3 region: CASSLEVGTDTQYF. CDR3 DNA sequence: TGTGCCAGCAGTTTAGAGGTGGGCACAGATACGCAGTATTTT.

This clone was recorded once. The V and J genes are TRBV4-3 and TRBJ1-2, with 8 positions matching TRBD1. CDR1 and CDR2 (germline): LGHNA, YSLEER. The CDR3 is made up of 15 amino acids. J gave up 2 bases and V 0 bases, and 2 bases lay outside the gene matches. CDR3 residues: CASSQDRTGNYGYTF. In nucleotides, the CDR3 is TGCGCCAGCAGCCAAGACCGGACAGGGAACTATGGCTACACCTTC.

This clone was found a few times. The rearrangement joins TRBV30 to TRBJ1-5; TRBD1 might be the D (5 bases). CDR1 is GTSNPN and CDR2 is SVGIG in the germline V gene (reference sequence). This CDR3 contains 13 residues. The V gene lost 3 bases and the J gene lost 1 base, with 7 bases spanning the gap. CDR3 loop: CAWSRESNQPQHF. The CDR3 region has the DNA TGTGCCTGGAGCAGGGAAAGCAATCAGCCCCAGCATTTT.

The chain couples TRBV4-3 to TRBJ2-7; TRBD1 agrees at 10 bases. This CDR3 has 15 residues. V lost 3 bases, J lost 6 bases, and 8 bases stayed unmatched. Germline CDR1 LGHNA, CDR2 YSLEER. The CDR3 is CASSHPGTGVSEQYF. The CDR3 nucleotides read TGCGCCAGCAGCCATCCCGGGACAGGGGTGAGCGAGCAGTACTTC.

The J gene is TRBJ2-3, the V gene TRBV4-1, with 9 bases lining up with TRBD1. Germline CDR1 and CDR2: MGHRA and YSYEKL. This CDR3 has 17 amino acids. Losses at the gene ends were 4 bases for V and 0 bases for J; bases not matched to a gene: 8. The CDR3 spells CASSRGPGTGSTDTQYF. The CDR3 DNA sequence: TGCGCCAGCAGCCGCGGCCCTGGGACAGGGAGCACAGATACGCAGTATTTT.

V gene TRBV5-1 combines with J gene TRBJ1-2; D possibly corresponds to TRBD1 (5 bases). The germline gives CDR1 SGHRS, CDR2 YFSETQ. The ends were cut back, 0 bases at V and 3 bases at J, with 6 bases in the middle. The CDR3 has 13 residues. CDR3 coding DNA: TGCGCCAGCAGCTTGGAACAGGACTATGGCTACACCTTC. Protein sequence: CASSLEQDYGYTF. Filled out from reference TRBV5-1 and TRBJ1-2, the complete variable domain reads KAGVTQTPRYLIKTRGQQVTLSCSPISGHRSVSWYQQTPGQGLQFLFEYFSETQRNKGNFPGRFSGRQFSNSRSEMNVSTLELGDSALYLCASSLEQDYGYTFGSGTRLTVV.

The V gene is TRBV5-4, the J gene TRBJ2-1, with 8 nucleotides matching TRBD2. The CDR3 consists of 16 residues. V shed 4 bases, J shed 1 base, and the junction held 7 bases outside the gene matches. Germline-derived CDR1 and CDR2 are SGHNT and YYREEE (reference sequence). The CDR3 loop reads CASSPEGGGSYNEQFF. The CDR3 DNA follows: TGTGCCAGCAGCCCTGAGGGCGGGGGGTCCTACAATGAGCAGTTCTTC.

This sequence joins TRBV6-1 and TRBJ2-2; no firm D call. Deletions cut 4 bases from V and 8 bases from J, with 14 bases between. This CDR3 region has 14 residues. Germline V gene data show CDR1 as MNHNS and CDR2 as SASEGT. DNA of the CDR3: TGTGCCAGCAGTGGCCGGGTCCCCCGTGGGGAGCTGTTTTTT. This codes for CASSGRVPRGELFF.

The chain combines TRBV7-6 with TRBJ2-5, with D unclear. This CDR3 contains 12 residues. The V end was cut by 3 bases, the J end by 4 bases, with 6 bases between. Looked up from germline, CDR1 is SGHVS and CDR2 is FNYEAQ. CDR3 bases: TGTGCCAGCAGCTTCGTGGGAGAGACCCAGTACTTC. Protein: CASSFVGETQYF.

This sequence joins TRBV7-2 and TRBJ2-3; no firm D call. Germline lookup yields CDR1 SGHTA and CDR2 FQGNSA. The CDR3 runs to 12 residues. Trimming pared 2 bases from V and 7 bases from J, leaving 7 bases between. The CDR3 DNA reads TGTGCCAGCAGCTTATTAGAGAATACGCAGTATTTT. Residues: CASSLLENTQYF.

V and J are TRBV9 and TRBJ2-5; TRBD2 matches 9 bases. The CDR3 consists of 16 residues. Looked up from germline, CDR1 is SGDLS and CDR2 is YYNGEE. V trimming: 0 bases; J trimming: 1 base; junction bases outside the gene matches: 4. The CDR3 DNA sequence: TGTGCCAGCAGCGTAGGGGGTAGCGGGGGCCAAGAGACCCAGTACTTC. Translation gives CASSVGGSGGQETQYF.

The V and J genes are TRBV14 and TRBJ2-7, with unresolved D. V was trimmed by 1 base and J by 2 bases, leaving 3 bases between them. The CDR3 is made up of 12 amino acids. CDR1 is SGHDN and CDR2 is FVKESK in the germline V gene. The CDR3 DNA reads TGTGCCAGCAGCCAAGCACCCTACGAGCAGTACTTC. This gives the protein CASSQAPYEQYF. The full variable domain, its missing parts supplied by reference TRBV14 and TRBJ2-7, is EAGVTQFPSHSVIEKGQTVTLRCDPISGHDNLYWYRRVMGKEIKFLLHFVKESKQDESGMPNNRFLAERTGGTYSTLKVQPAELEDSGVYFCASSQAPYEQYFGPGTRLTVT.

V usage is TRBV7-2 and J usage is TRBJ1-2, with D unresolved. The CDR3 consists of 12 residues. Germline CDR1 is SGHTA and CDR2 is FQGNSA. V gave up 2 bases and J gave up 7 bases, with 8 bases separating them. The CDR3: CASSLSPRGYTF. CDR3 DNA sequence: TGTGCCAGCAGCTTAAGCCCGCGTGGCTACACCTTC.

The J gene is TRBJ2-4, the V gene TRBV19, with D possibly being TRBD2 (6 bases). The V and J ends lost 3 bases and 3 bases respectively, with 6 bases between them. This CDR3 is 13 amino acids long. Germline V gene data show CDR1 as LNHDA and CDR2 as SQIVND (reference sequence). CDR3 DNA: TGTGCCAGTAGTATGGGACTCAAAAACATTCAGTACTTC. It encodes CASSMGLKNIQYF.

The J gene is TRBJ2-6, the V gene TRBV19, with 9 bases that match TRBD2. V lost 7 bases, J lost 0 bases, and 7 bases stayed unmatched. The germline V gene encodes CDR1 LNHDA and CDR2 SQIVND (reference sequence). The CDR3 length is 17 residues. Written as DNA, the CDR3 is TGTGCCAGTACCTATAGCGGGGGAGGCTCTGGGGCCAACGTCCTGACTTTC. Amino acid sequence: CASTYSGGGSGANVLTF.

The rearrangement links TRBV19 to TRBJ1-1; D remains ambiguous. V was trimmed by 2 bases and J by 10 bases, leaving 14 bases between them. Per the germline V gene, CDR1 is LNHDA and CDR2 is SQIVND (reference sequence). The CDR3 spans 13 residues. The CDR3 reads CASSILHPVGAFF. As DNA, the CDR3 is TGTGCCAGTAGTATACTCCACCCGGTTGGAGCTTTCTTT.